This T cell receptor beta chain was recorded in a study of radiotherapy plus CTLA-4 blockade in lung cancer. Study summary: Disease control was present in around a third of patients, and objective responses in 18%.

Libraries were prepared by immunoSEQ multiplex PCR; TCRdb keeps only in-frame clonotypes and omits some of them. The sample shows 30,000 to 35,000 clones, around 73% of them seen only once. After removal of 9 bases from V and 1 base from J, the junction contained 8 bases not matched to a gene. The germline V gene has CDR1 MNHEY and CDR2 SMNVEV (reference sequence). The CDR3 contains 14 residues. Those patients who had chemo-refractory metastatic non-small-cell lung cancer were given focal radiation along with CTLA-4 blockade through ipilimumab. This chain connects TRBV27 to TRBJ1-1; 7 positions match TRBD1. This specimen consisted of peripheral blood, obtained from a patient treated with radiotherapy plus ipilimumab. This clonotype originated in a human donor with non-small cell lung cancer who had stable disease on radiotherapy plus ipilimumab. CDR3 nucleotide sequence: TGTGCCAGTAATACAGGGGCCCGGAACACTGAAGCTTTCTTT. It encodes CASNTGARNTEAFF.